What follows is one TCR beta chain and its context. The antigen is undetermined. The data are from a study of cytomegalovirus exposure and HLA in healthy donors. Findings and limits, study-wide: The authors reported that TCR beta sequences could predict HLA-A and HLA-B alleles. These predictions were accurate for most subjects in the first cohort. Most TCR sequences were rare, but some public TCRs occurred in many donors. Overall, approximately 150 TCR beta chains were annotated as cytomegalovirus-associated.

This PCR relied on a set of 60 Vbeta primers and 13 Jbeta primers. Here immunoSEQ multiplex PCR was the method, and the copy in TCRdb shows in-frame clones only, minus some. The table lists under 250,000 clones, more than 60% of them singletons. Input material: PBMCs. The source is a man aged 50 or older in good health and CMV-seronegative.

In DNA form, the CDR3 reads TGTGCCTGGAGTTTCGGGGACAGGGGAAATACTGAGCAGTTCTTC. It encodes CAWSFGDRGNTEQFF. The rearrangement uses TRBV30 and TRBJ2-1, with 10 positions matching TRBD1. Germline V gene sequence: CDR1 GTSNPN, CDR2 SVGIG (reference sequence). The V segment lost 2 bases and the J segment 9 bases; nucleotides outside the gene matches: 10. This CDR3 is 15 amino acids long.